A single sample gave rise to the 18 T cell receptor beta chains below, sequenced in a study of human T cells and chemical hapten exposure. The time point denotes: patch test 1, 2 weeks after DPC sensitization. This sample's treatment: therapeutic diphenylcyclopropenone sensitization with weekly scalp DPC. TCRdb redid the calling of the RACE reads with MiXCR, one entry per CDR3 protein. The table lists roughly 80,000 distinct CDR3 sequences, around a tenth of them singletons. Sequences were derived from whole blood, sampled in connection with sensitization to the hapten diphenylcyclopropenone (DPC). Source of these receptors: a woman aged 45-65 years with alopecia areata. Some clones in this sample may be carry-over from other donors' samples.

There are a few counts of this clonotype. The V and J genes are TRBV29-1 and TRBJ2-5; D not resolved. Between the trimmed V and J ends, which lost 3 bases and 4 bases, there was a span of 15 bases. The CDR3 loop spans 14 amino acids. The germline V gene encodes CDR1 SQVTM and CDR2 ANQGSEA. The CDR3 region is CSVDLDHPLETQYF. In nucleotides, the CDR3 is TGCAGCGTTGATCTCGACCACCCTTTAGAGACCCAGTACTTC.

This clonotype was detected ten times or more. The rearrangement joins TRBV28 to TRBJ1-3, with D hard to call. The V and J ends lost 4 bases and 0 bases respectively, with 19 bases between them. CDR1 and CDR2 from the germline V gene are MDHEN and SYDVKM. The CDR3 runs to 18 residues. CDR3 amino acids: CASSSTGRALNSGNTIYF. The CDR3 region has the DNA TGTGCCAGCAGTTCCACCGGGCGGGCCCTCAACTCTGGAAACACCATATATTTT.

This chain connects TRBV18 to TRBJ2-1; 14 bases are a match to TRBD2. The V segment lost 3 bases and the J segment 7 bases; nucleotides outside the gene matches: 8. CDR3 length: 17 residues. Germline values: CDR1 KGHSH, CDR2 LQKENI. The CDR3 DNA is TGTGCCAGCTCACCGGCAGGGACTAGCGGGAGTGTAAATGAGCAGTTCTTC. Translation gives CASSPAGTSGSVNEQFF.

This clonotype was recorded at least ten times. The chain is built from TRBV20-1 and TRBJ2-1; 12 nucleotides match TRBD2. This CDR3 region has 16 residues. V shed 2 bases and J 4 bases; nucleotides not matched to a gene: 6. The V gene's germline CDR1 is DFQATT and CDR2 SNEGSKA (reference sequence). The CDR3 reads CSARSASGGGYNEQFF. The CDR3 DNA reads as TGCAGTGCTAGATCCGCTAGCGGGGGGGGTTACAATGAGCAGTTCTTC.

This clonotype occurred many times. The chain is built from TRBV7-9 and TRBJ2-6; TRBD1 agrees at 7 bases. Germline CDR1 reads SEHNR; CDR2 reads FQNEAQ (reference sequence). Germline trimming cut 4 bases from V and 0 bases from J; bases unmatched to any gene: 15. This CDR3 contains 20 residues. In DNA, the CDR3 is TGTGCCAGCAGCTCATACGGTGTTAGGACAGGCACCTCTGGGGCCAACGTCCTGACTTTC. Translating gives CASSSYGVRTGTSGANVLTF. The variable domain in full, with the rest retrieved from reference TRBV7-9 and TRBJ2-6, is DTGVSQNPRHKITKRGQNVTFRCDPISEHNRLYWYRQTLGQGPEFLTYFQNEAQLEKSRLLSDRFSAERPKGSFSTLEIQRTEQGDSAMYLCASSSYGVRTGTSGANVLTFGAGSRLTVL.

J is TRBJ2-5 and V is TRBV7-6; the match to TRBD2 covers 8 bases. Germline V lookup: CDR1 SGHVS, CDR2 FNYEAQ. With V trimmed by 5 bases and J by 4 bases, 6 bases remained unmatched. CDR3 length equals 14 residues. CDR3 amino acids: CASSLTGTRETQYF. The CDR3 DNA reads as TGTGCCAGCAGCCTAACCGGGACTAGAGAGACCCAGTACTTC.

This clonotype was seen only a few times. V and J are TRBV18 and TRBJ1-2; D not resolved. CDR3 size: 13 residues. Germline CDR1 KGHSH, CDR2 LQKENI. The V end was cut by 4 bases, the J end by 4 bases, with 10 bases between. CDR3 residues: CASSLDSSYGYTF. The CDR3 DNA is TGTGCCAGCTCACTGGACTCGTCCTATGGCTACACCTTC.

The chain is built from TRBV12-3 or TRBV12-4 and TRBJ1-2; tentatively, D is TRBD1 (5 bases). Between the trimmed V and J ends, which lost 1 base and 6 bases, there was a span of 9 bases. The CDR3 runs 13 residues. The CDR3 loop reads CASSLVTANGYTF. DNA for the CDR3: TGTGCCAGCAGTTTAGTGACAGCGAATGGCTACACCTTC.

This clonotype was counted between two and nine times. The V gene is TRBV30, the J gene TRBJ1-5; D gene ambiguous. Trimming cost V 1 base and J 2 bases, with 9 bases left between them. Germline V gene lookup returns CDR1 GTSNPN and CDR2 SVGIG (reference sequence). The CDR3 length is 14 residues. CDR3 in DNA: TGTGCCTGGAGTGCCACTTCGGGCAATCAGCCCCAGCATTTT. Translating gives CAWSATSGNQPQHF.

The chain links TRBV12-3 or TRBV12-4 to TRBJ1-5; D not resolved. Trimming stripped 6 bases from V and 6 bases from J, with 9 bases between. CDR3 length: 12 amino acids. The CDR3 spells CASSQRVQPQHF. CDR3 nucleotide sequence: TGTGCCAGCAGCCAACGGGTTCAGCCCCAGCATTTT.

This clonotype appeared a single time. J is TRBJ1-2 and V is TRBV3-1; 11 nucleotides match TRBD1. This CDR3 is built from 16 residues. Unmatched junction bases numbered 4, after V lost 0 bases and J lost 4 bases. Per germline, CDR1 LGHDT and CDR2 YNNKEL (reference sequence). The CDR3 sequence is CASSQEPGTGGYGYTF. The CDR3 coding sequence is TGTGCCAGCAGCCAAGAACCCGGGACAGGGGGCTATGGCTACACCTTC.

This clonotype occurred once. J is TRBJ2-1 and V is TRBV7-2; D is perhaps TRBD2 (7 bases). This CDR3 contains 16 residues. Deletions cut 4 bases from V and 6 bases from J, with 19 bases between. Germline loops: CDR1 SGHTA, CDR2 FQGNSA. The CDR3 sequence: CASSSRSGGRVNEQFF. DNA of the CDR3: TGTGCCAGCAGCTCCCGGTCGGGGGGCCGGGTCAATGAGCAGTTCTTC.

DNA of the CDR3: TGTGCCAGCAGCCCCCGGGACTCACAGACCTACAATGAGCAGTTCTTC. The encoded protein is CASSPRDSQTYNEQFF. The genes are TRBV9 and TRBJ2-1, with D perhaps matching TRBD2 (6 bases). This CDR3 is 16 amino acids long. In germline, CDR1 is SGDLS, CDR2 YYNGEE. Trimming shortened V by 4 bases and J by 2 bases, and 16 bases separated the two germline ends.

The chain recombines TRBV6-5 with TRBJ2-7; D might be TRBD2 (5 bases). CDR3 size: 15 residues. CDR1 is MNHEY and CDR2 is SVGAGI in the germline V gene. The V end lost 2 bases, the J end lost 2 bases, and 13 bases lay between the germline ends. The CDR3: CASSYDPGSTYEQYF. CDR3 nucleotides: TGTGCCAGCAGTTACGATCCGGGGTCGACCTACGAGCAGTACTTC.

The chain couples TRBV7-2 to TRBJ2-2, with 10 bases aligning to TRBD2. Trimming at V came to 2 bases and at J to 6 bases, leaving 6 bases not matched to a gene. Germline V CDR1 and CDR2: SGHTA, FQGNSA. This CDR3 has 16 amino acids. The CDR3 spells CASSLLGLAGAGELFF. Here the CDR3 DNA reads TGTGCCAGCAGCTTATTGGGCCTAGCGGGGGCCGGGGAGCTGTTTTTT. Supplemented by reference TRBV7-2 and TRBJ2-2, the full variable domain reads GAGVSQSPSNKVTEKGKDVELRCDPISGHTALYWYRQSLGQGLEFLIYFQGNSAPDKSGLPSDRFSAERTGGSVSTLTIQRTQQEDSAVYLCASSLLGLAGAGELFFGEGSRLTVL.

The chain has TRBV6-2 or TRBV6-3 and TRBJ2-6; D may be TRBD1 (6 bases). This CDR3 has 14 amino acids. Germline CDR1 MNHEY, CDR2 SVGEGT. Trimming removed 6 bases at V and 2 bases at J, with 8 bases between. CDR3 protein: CASSRTAGANVLTF. The DNA for the CDR3 is TGTGCCAGCAGCCGGACAGCTGGGGCCAACGTCCTGACTTTC.

Remarks on this clonotype: Just one base apart from a much larger clone, this may be a read error. The rearrangement links TRBV20-1 to TRBJ2-4; 8 bases map to TRBD2. Trimming took 6 bases from V and 9 from J; bases not matched to a gene: 13. This CDR3 comprises 14 residues. Germline loops: CDR1 DFQATT, CDR2 SNEGSKA (reference sequence). CDR3 sequence reads: CSASFVAGKGIQYF. The DNA for the CDR3 is TGCAGTGCCTCCTTTGTAGCGGGAAAAGGCATTCAGTACTTC.

This rearrangement joins TRBV28 to TRBJ1-1, with unresolved D. V lost 7 bases and J lost 1, with 4 bases in between. This CDR3 has 11 residues. The germline V gene encodes CDR1 MDHEN and CDR2 SYDVKM. The CDR3 coding sequence is TGTGCCAGCACCCAGAACACTGAAGCTTTCTTT. Its translation: CASTQNTEAFF.